Detailed here is one T cell receptor (beta chain). The CDR3 sequence is 15 residues long. CDR1 is MNHEY and CDR2 is SVGEGT in the germline V gene. V was cut by 2 bases and J by 0 bases, with 8 bases left in between. TCRdb ran MiXCR on the 5' RACE reads and lists one entry per CDR3 protein. This sample has approximately 31,000 distinct CDR3 sequences, with 20% to 30% found just once. This receptor was identified in a female donor with breast cancer. The rearrangement uses TRBV6-2 or TRBV6-3 and TRBJ2-1; D is undetermined. Sequencing was done on a sample of naive CD4+ T cells sorted from a lymph node. Specified subset: naive CD4+ T cells, CD4+CD45RA+CD25-. CDR3 coding DNA: TGTGCCAGCAGTTACCGAGACGCCTCCTACAATGAGCAGTTCTTC. This gives the protein CASSYRDASYNEQFF.